This entry lists 29 T cell receptor beta chains sequenced from one sample in a study of T cells in Graves' hyperthyroidism and ophthalmopathy. Amplification yielded TCR beta CDR3 regions, with RNA transcripts as the source. The HTBI primer set was used in a first-round RT-PCR of the TCR CDR3. TCRdb re-called the multiplex PCR reads through MiXCR, storing one row per CDR3 protein. The data show 660,000 or so distinct CDR3 sequences, with less than 25% seen just once and 34% held by the top ten. Material for sequencing was blood. The receptor source for this set is a man aged 25 to 45 with Graves' ophthalmopathy.

This clonotype has a single count. This chain uses TRBV18 with TRBJ2-1; no reliable D call. CDR1 is KGHSH, CDR2 LQKENI, per germline. This CDR3 spans 17 amino acids. The V end lost 0 bases, the J end lost 5 bases, and 17 bases lay between the germline ends. The CDR3 bases are TGTGCCAGCTCACCACCTAAGTACGGCGGCAGAAACAATGAGCAGTTCTTC. This gives the protein CASSPPKYGGRNNEQFF.

This clonotype was seen a few times. V usage is TRBV6-1 and J usage is TRBJ2-7; D may correspond to TRBD1 or TRBD2 (7 bases each). The CDR3 contains 17 residues. Germline values: CDR1 MNHNS, CDR2 SASEGT. With 4 bases removed from V and 4 bases from J, the gap between germline ends came to 23 bases. CDR3 in amino acids: CASSGQGWEGPKYEQYF. As DNA, the CDR3 is TGTGCCAGCAGTGGACAGGGCTGGGAGGGTCCAAAATACGAGCAGTACTTC.

V is TRBV30 and J is TRBJ1-1, with D unresolved. From germline, CDR1 is GTSNPN and CDR2 SVGIG (reference sequence). Between the trimmed V and J ends, which lost 0 bases and 3 bases, there was a span of 8 bases. CDR3 size: 13 residues. The CDR3, as DNA: TGTGCCTGGAGTGTAGACACCGACACTGAAGCTTTCTTT. As protein: CAWSVDTDTEAFF.

In the case of this clonotype: This sequence may be a read error, since a much larger clone differs from it by one base. V usage is TRBV3-1 and J usage is TRBJ1-1; tentatively, D is TRBD1 (6 bases). Germline-derived CDR1 and CDR2 are LGHDT and YNNKEL (reference sequence). The CDR3 is 15 amino acids. DNA of the CDR3: TGTGCCAGCAGCCATCCGGGACATATGAACACTGAAGCTTCCTTT. This sequence encodes CASSHPGHMNTEASF.

This chain links TRBV24-1 with TRBJ1-2, with D possibly TRBD1 on 6 matching bases. There are 13 residues in the CDR3. Deletions cut 3 bases from V and 8 bases from J, with 12 bases between. Germline V gene sequence: CDR1 KGHDR, CDR2 SFDVKD. Here the CDR3 reads CATSDRGARGYTF. Written as DNA, the CDR3 is TGTGCCACCAGTGATCGGGGGGCGCGGGGCTACACCTTC.

The chain couples TRBV10-1 to TRBJ2-5; TRBD2 aligns across 8 bases. This CDR3 contains 15 residues. Germline loops: CDR1 WNHNN, CDR2 SYGVQD (reference sequence). The V and J ends lost 2 bases and 6 bases, in that order; junction bases with no gene match: 8. The CDR3 sequence is CASSEGLAGMKTQYF. DNA for the CDR3: TGCGCCAGCAGTGAGGGGCTAGCGGGTATGAAGACCCAGTACTTC.

In its sample, this clonotype was seen many times. The rearrangement uses TRBV6-2 or TRBV6-3 and TRBJ2-1; TRBD2 might be the D (5 bases). V gave up 6 bases and J gave up 6 bases, with 15 bases separating them. The CDR3 sequence is 14 residues long. From germline, CDR1 is MNHEY and CDR2 SVGEGT. The CDR3 loop is CASRGLEGTNEQFF. Here the CDR3 DNA reads TGTGCCAGCAGAGGACTCGAGGGCACCAATGAGCAGTTCTTC.

This chain uses TRBV12-3 or TRBV12-4 with TRBJ1-1, with 11 nucleotides matching TRBD1. The V and J ends lost 4 bases and 0 bases, in that order; junction bases with no gene match: 1. The CDR3 extends over 15 amino acids. The CDR3 loop is CASSWGQGVNTEAFF. The CDR3 nucleotides are TGTGCCAGCAGTTGGGGACAGGGGGTGAACACTGAAGCTTTCTTT.

The chain carries TRBV29-1 and TRBJ1-4; a weak D match, TRBD1 (5 bases). This CDR3 region has 12 residues. Trimming took off 7 bases at V and 6 bases at J, with 12 bases between the two ends. Per the germline V gene, CDR1 is SQVTM and CDR2 is ANQGSEA. In nucleotides, the CDR3 is TGCAGCGCCCTGGGGGGAGATGAAAAACTGTTTTTT. Amino acid sequence: CSALGGDEKLFF.

This clonotype was recorded many times. V usage is TRBV15 and J usage is TRBJ2-3, with 8 bases matching TRBD2. Germline CDR1 is LNHNV and CDR2 is YYDKDF (reference sequence). V was pared by 5 bases and J by 5 bases, with 9 bases of the junction left unmatched. This CDR3 contains 15 residues. The DNA for the CDR3 is TGTGCCACCAGCCCTCAGCGGGAGTCAGTAGATACGCAGTATTTT. Translated: CATSPQRESVDTQYF.

V and J are TRBV19 and TRBJ2-1; perhaps D is TRBD1 or TRBD2 (5 bases each). Looked up from germline, CDR1 is LNHDA and CDR2 is SQIVND (reference sequence). The CDR3 spans 15 residues. Trimming stripped 7 bases from V and 10 bases from J, with 23 bases between. CDR3 in DNA: TGTGCCAGTAAAGTAGCCATACTGGGGGAGCGCGAGCAGTTCTTC. As protein: CASKVAILGEREQFF.

This chain connects TRBV5-6 to TRBJ1-5; D not certain. The CDR3 spans 13 residues. Germline V lookup: CDR1 SGHDT, CDR2 YYEEEE. The V end lost 0 bases, the J end lost 7 bases, and 8 bases lay between the germline ends. The CDR3 loop is CASSLEGFQPQHF. CDR3 DNA sequence: TGTGCCAGCAGCTTGGAAGGGTTCCAGCCCCAGCATTTT.

This chain joins TRBV5-1 and TRBJ2-7; the match to TRBD1 covers 8 bases. The junction had 10 bases not matched to a gene; V was cut back by 4 bases and J by 4 bases. Per the germline V gene, CDR1 is SGHRS and CDR2 is YFSETQ. The CDR3 contains 15 residues. The DNA of the CDR3 is TGCGCCAGCAGCGGAGGGGACAGGACGAGGTACGAGCAGTACTTC. This translates into CASSGGDRTRYEQYF.

The chain uses TRBV20-1 and TRBJ2-1, with no clear D. CDR1 and CDR2 (germline): DFQATT, SNEGSKA (reference sequence). The CDR3 extends over 13 amino acids. CDR3 coding DNA: TGCAGAGCAGAAGGTCTTTCCTACAATGAGCAGTTCTTC. Translation gives CRAEGLSYNEQFF.

The chain couples TRBV27 to TRBJ2-5; 13 bases match TRBD2. V lost 6 bases, J lost 5 bases, and 6 bases stayed unmatched. Germline V gene sequence: CDR1 MNHEY, CDR2 SMNVEV (reference sequence). The CDR3 is 15 amino acids. CDR3 DNA: TGTGCCAGCAGCACTAGCGGGAGGGCCCCCGAGACCCAGTACTTC. This encodes CASSTSGRAPETQYF.

The chain links TRBV27 to TRBJ2-1; tentative D call: TRBD2 (5 bases). V dropped 6 bases and J dropped 5 bases, with 11 bases sitting between them. The CDR3 has 13 residues. The germline CDR1 and CDR2 sequences are MNHEY and SMNVEV (reference sequence). This CDR3 is CASRRGLNNEQFF. The DNA for the CDR3 is TGTGCCAGCAGACGAGGACTTAACAATGAGCAGTTCTTC.

This clonotype has a handful of counts. V is TRBV20-1 and J is TRBJ1-2; maybe TRBD1 (5 bases). CDR1 DFQATT and CDR2 SNEGSKA come from the germline V gene (reference sequence). There are 13 residues in the CDR3. V was shortened by 3 bases and J by 3 bases, with 11 bases between the two germline ends. CDR3 bases: TGCAGTGCTAGTGAGGACACCGACTATGGCTACACCTTC. Translating gives CSASEDTDYGYTF.

This clonotype turned up a few times. The chain has TRBV15 and TRBJ1-1; D is undetermined. The ends were cut back, 1 base at V and 0 bases at J, with 3 bases in the middle. Germline V CDR1 and CDR2: LNHNV, YYDKDF (reference sequence). The CDR3 length is 13 residues. CDR3 coding DNA: TGTGCCACCAGCAGAGGGGTGAACACTGAAGCTTTCTTT. This codes for CATSRGVNTEAFF.

This clonotype turned up a few times. The V and J genes are TRBV15 and TRBJ2-5; 8 bases are shared with TRBD1. The length of the CDR3 is 15 residues. V shed 1 base and J 4 bases; nucleotides not matched to a gene: 5. The germline V gene has CDR1 LNHNV and CDR2 YYDKDF (reference sequence). CDR3 bases: TGTGCCACCAGCAGAGGACAGGGGCCACGAGAGACCCAGTACTTC. Its translation: CATSRGQGPRETQYF.

This clonotype came up a few times. V is TRBV5-1 and J is TRBJ2-5; the D gene is possibly TRBD2 (5 bases). The V and J ends lost 0 bases and 11 bases respectively, with 20 bases between them. In germline, CDR1 is SGHRS, CDR2 YFSETQ. The CDR3 spans 15 residues. The CDR3 spells CASSLDLVAGDVQYF. The CDR3 bases are TGCGCCAGCAGCTTGGACCTGGTTGCGGGTGATGTTCAGTACTTC. The variable domain in full, completed from reference TRBV5-1 and TRBJ2-5, reads KAGVTQTPRYLIKTRGQQVTLSCSPISGHRSVSWYQQTPGQGLQFLFEYFSETQRNKGNFPGRFSGRQFSNSRSEMNVSTLELGDSALYLCASSLDLVAGDVQYFGPGTRLLVL.

In its sample, this clonotype was seen many times. J is TRBJ2-1 and V is TRBV5-1; TRBD1 or TRBD2 may be the D gene (6 bases each). The CDR3 contains 13 residues. Germline V gene data show CDR1 as SGHRS and CDR2 as YFSETQ. Trimming removed 4 bases at V and 9 bases at J, with 14 bases between. As DNA, the CDR3 is TGCGCCAGCAGCGGGGGGCGAGCGGGTGAGCAGTTCTTC. It specifies CASSGGRAGEQFF.

This rearrangement joins TRBV20-1 to TRBJ2-1; 12 bases align to TRBD2. Germline values: CDR1 DFQATT, CDR2 SNEGSKA (reference sequence). This CDR3 region has 16 residues. Germline trimming cut 5 bases from V and 3 bases from J; bases unmatched to any gene: 8. This CDR3 is CSALSLAGGNYNEQFF. As DNA, the CDR3 is TGCAGTGCTCTGTCACTAGCGGGAGGTAACTACAATGAGCAGTTCTTC.

The chain links TRBV5-1 to TRBJ2-7; TRBD1 aligns across 7 bases. CDR3 length: 13 amino acids. The germline CDR1 and CDR2 sequences are SGHRS and YFSETQ. Trimming took 3 bases from V and 3 from J; bases not matched to a gene: 3. The CDR3 loop is CASSWGQYYEQYF. CDR3 DNA sequence: TGCGCCAGCAGCTGGGGACAGTACTACGAGCAGTACTTC. Full variable domain (missing parts from reference TRBV5-1 and TRBJ2-7): KAGVTQTPRYLIKTRGQQVTLSCSPISGHRSVSWYQQTPGQGLQFLFEYFSETQRNKGNFPGRFSGRQFSNSRSEMNVSTLELGDSALYLCASSWGQYYEQYFGPGTRLTVT.

In this sample, this clonotype turned up many times. This chain links TRBV7-2 with TRBJ2-1; either TRBD1 or TRBD2 may fit D (5 bases each). V was clipped by 7 bases and J by 5 bases, with 24 bases between them. The CDR3 runs 17 residues. CDR1 SGHTA and CDR2 FQGNSA come from the germline V gene. CDR3 amino acids: CASTVRGTGTYNNEQFF. For the CDR3, the DNA is TGTGCCAGCACTGTTAGGGGTACCGGGACCTATAACAATGAGCAGTTCTTC.

This clonotype was detected only a few times. The chain employs TRBV24-1 and TRBJ2-2; no firm D call. The length of the CDR3 is 13 residues. Germline V gene lookup returns CDR1 KGHDR and CDR2 SFDVKD. V was pared by 9 bases and J by 0 bases, with 7 bases between. CDR3: CATGTPNTGELFF. For the CDR3, the DNA is TGTGCCACCGGAACGCCGAACACCGGGGAGCTGTTTTTT.

The sample holds a few counts of this clonotype. This CDR3 reads CASSYTGDPSYNEQFF. CDR3 bases: TGTGCCAGCAGTTACACAGGGGACCCAAGCTACAATGAGCAGTTCTTC. The chain uses TRBV28 and TRBJ2-1; TRBD1 aligns across 7 bases. The CDR3 contains 16 residues. The germline gives CDR1 MDHEN, CDR2 SYDVKM. V lost 4 bases, J lost 3 bases, and 9 bases stayed unmatched.

The chain joins TRBV6-5 to TRBJ1-2; D may be TRBD1 (6 bases). This CDR3 has 15 amino acids. Germline-derived CDR1 and CDR2 are MNHEY and SVGAGI. V was shortened by 0 bases and J by 5 bases, with 13 bases between the two germline ends. CDR3 DNA sequence: TGTGCCAGCAGTTACTCGAAGGGGGTCGAGTATGGCTACACCTTC. This sequence encodes CASSYSKGVEYGYTF.

The sample holds many counts of this clonotype. The chain links TRBV2 to TRBJ1-2, with D unresolved. CDR3 length: 12 amino acids. Trimming cost V 11 bases and J 6 bases, with 16 bases left between them. CDR1 and CDR2 (germline): SNHLY, FYNNEI. CDR3 bases: TGTGCCTACACAAAAACCAACAATGGCTACACCTTC. It is translated as CAYTKTNNGYTF.

This clonotype came up a few times. This chain joins TRBV19 and TRBJ2-3, with 8 positions matching TRBD2. J lost 5 bases, V lost 6 bases, and 13 bases had no gene match. Germline V gene sequence: CDR1 LNHDA, CDR2 SQIVND (reference sequence). This CDR3 has 16 residues. The CDR3 coding sequence is TGTGCCAGTAGGACAACTCTAGCGGGTCTGGGAGATACGCAGTATTTT. Its protein is CASRTTLAGLGDTQYF.